These T cell receptor beta chains were read from a single sample in a study of blood T cell repertoires in COVID-19. Here immunoSEQ multiplex PCR was the method, and the copy in TCRdb shows in-frame clones only, minus some. The data contain about 310,000 clones, around 89% of them singletons. Sequenced input: PBMCs or T cells enriched from blood (not recorded which). Every receptor here comes from a woman in her thirties or forties who had recovered from COVID-19. The CDR3 runs from the conserved cysteine through the conserved F or W. The order of the fields is J gene, V gene, D gene, clone size, CDR3 protein, CDR3 DNA. The D gene is left open where the match is weak. Not all rows give a size; the values are once, few, many and, for expanded clones, a class.

J gene: TRBJ2-5
V gene: TRBV4-3
D gene: .
clone size: once
CDR3 protein: CASGVAGRETQYF
CDR3 DNA: TGCGCCAGCGGGGTGGCGGGAAGAGAGACCCAGTACTTC

J gene: TRBJ2-7
V gene: TRBV28
D gene: TRBD1
clone size: .
CDR3 protein: CASSGTVIYEQYF
CDR3 DNA: TGTGCCAGCAGTGGGACAGTAATCTACGAGCAGTACTTC

J gene: TRBJ2-1
V gene: TRBV11-3
D gene: .
clone size: once
CDR3 protein: CASSLTGLPNNEQFF
CDR3 DNA: TGTGCCAGCAGCTTAACAGGTCTGCCAAACAATGAGCAGTTCTTC

J gene: TRBJ2-3
V gene: TRBV6-5
D gene: TRBD1
clone size: .
CDR3 protein: CASSYGTATDTQYF
CDR3 DNA: TGTGCCAGCAGTTATGGGACAGCCACAGATACGCAGTATTTT

J gene: TRBJ2-5
V gene: TRBV28
D gene: TRBD1
clone size: .
CDR3 protein: CASWTGVGETQYF
CDR3 DNA: TGTGCCAGTTGGACAGGGGTTGGGGAGACCCAGTACTTC

J gene: TRBJ1-4
V gene: TRBV5-5
D gene: TRBD1
clone size: .
CDR3 protein: CASSLAGQGEKLFF
CDR3 DNA: TGTGCCAGCAGCTTGGCGGGACAGGGAGAAAAACTGTTTTTT

J gene: TRBJ1-2
V gene: TRBV6-5
D gene: TRBD1
clone size: .
CDR3 protein: CASRESTGAYGYTF
CDR3 DNA: TGTGCCAGCAGGGAGTCGACAGGGGCCTATGGCTACACCTTC

J gene: TRBJ1-2
V gene: TRBV5-5
D gene: TRBD1
clone size: .
CDR3 protein: CASSFPGGIYGYTF
CDR3 DNA: TGTGCCAGCAGCTTCCCAGGGGGCATCTATGGCTACACCTTC

J gene: TRBJ1-2
V gene: TRBV29-1
D gene: .
clone size: .
CDR3 protein: CSVRERLASNYGYTF
CDR3 DNA: TGCAGCGTTCGGGAGCGTTTGGCCTCTAACTATGGCTACACCTTC

J gene: TRBJ1-2
V gene: TRBV15
D gene: TRBD1
clone size: .
CDR3 protein: CATSRQGGNYGYTF
CDR3 DNA: TGTGCCACCAGCCGACAGGGGGGTAACTATGGCTACACCTTC

J gene: TRBJ2-1
V gene: TRBV2
D gene: .
clone size: once
CDR3 protein: CASSDFRPGLGNEQFF
CDR3 DNA: TGTGCCAGCAGTGATTTCCGGCCAGGGCTAGGCAATGAGCAGTTCTTC

J gene: TRBJ2-1
V gene: TRBV7-2
D gene: TRBD2
clone size: few
CDR3 protein: CASSSKGLAGLGGDEQFF
CDR3 DNA: TGTGCCAGCAGCTCCAAAGGACTAGCGGGCCTCGGAGGGGATGAGCAGTTCTTC

J gene: TRBJ2-1
V gene: TRBV4-1
D gene: .
clone size: .
CDR3 protein: CASSLGGAGLQFF
CDR3 DNA: TGCGCCAGTTCACTTGGCGGGGCGGGGTTGCAGTTCTTC

J gene: TRBJ1-3
V gene: TRBV2
D gene: .
clone size: .
CDR3 protein: CASMGEAGLGYF
CDR3 DNA: TGTGCCAGCATGGGGGAGGCAGGCCTCGGATATTTT

J gene: TRBJ2-4
V gene: TRBV13
D gene: TRBD1
clone size: .
CDR3 protein: CASSRGQIKNIQYF
CDR3 DNA: TGTGCCAGCAGCCGGGGACAGATTAAAAACATTCAGTACTTC

J gene: TRBJ1-6
V gene: TRBV11-2
D gene: .
clone size: .
CDR3 protein: CASSLGQGFNSPLHF
CDR3 DNA: TGTGCCAGCAGCTTAGGCCAGGGTTTTAATTCACCCCTCCACTTT

J gene: TRBJ2-3
V gene: TRBV6-2/TRBV6-3
D gene: TRBD1
clone size: .
CDR3 protein: CASSYGTGKYF
CDR3 DNA: TGTGCCAGCAGTTACGGGACAGGGAAGTATTTT

J gene: TRBJ1-5
V gene: TRBV28
D gene: TRBD1
clone size: .
CDR3 protein: CASSSDRGGQPQHF
CDR3 DNA: TGTGCCAGCAGTTCCGACAGGGGCGGACAGCCCCAGCATTTT

J gene: TRBJ2-1
V gene: TRBV19
D gene: TRBD2
clone size: once
CDR3 protein: CASSIATGLVGHNEQFF
CDR3 DNA: TGTGCCAGTAGTATAGCCACGGGACTAGTGGGCCACAATGAGCAGTTCTTC

J gene: TRBJ2-2
V gene: TRBV7-9
D gene: .
clone size: .
CDR3 protein: CASSLGGLASTGELFF
CDR3 DNA: TGTGCCAGCAGCTTAGGAGGCCTAGCGAGCACCGGGGAGCTGTTTTTT

J gene: TRBJ2-1
V gene: TRBV19
D gene: TRBD1
clone size: .
CDR3 protein: CASTEPGTGGGNEQFF
CDR3 DNA: TGTGCCAGTACCGAACCGGGGACAGGGGGCGGGAATGAGCAGTTCTTC

J gene: TRBJ2-1
V gene: TRBV7-6
D gene: TRBD2
clone size: .
CDR3 protein: CASSPSGRQSNEQFF
CDR3 DNA: TGTGCCAGCAGCCCCAGCGGGAGGCAATCCAATGAGCAGTTCTTC